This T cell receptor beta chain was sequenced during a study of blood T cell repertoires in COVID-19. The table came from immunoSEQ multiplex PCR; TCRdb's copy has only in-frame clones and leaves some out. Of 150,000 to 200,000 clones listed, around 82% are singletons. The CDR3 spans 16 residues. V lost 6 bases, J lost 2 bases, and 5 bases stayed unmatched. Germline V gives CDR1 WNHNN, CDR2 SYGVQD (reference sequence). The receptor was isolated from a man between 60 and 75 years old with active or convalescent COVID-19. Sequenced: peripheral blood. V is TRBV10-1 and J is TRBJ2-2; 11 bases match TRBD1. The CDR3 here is CASSEGQGANTGELFF. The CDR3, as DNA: TGCGCCAGCAGCGAAGGACAGGGGGCCAACACCGGGGAGCTGTTTTTT.